The sequence of this TCR beta chain was determined in a study of blood T cell repertoires in COVID-19. Whole-study context: Sample material is recorded as cDNA or gDNA derived from T cells, B-cell-depleted T cells, or PBMCs.

The CDR3 covers 13 residues. Germline CDR1 LGHNA, CDR2 YSLEER. V gave up 2 bases and J gave up 7 bases, with 12 bases separating them. Under the authors' procedure: Using reference gene primer amplification, nucleated cell counts were estimated. Assay: immunoSEQ multiplex PCR; the TCRdb copy retains only in-frame clones and omits some. V and J calls and clone size are copied from that table; D and trimming were computed from the DNA. This table has roughly 49,000 clones, approximately 84% appearing once. This clone was seen a handful of times. This rearrangement joins TRBV4-3 to TRBJ2-7; D gene unclear. The sequencing sample was made of peripheral blood. This clonotype was obtained from a man between 45 and 60 years old with active COVID-19. The CDR3 DNA reads TGCGCCAGCAGCCAAAGTCGACTGAATGAGCAGTACTTC. Its protein is CASSQSRLNEQYF.